The source of this TCR beta chain is a study of vaccination effects on CD4 cells after COVID-19. Study-level findings and limits: Vaccine-induced clones in healthy vaccinees cross-reacted with common cold coronaviruses in only 1 of 255 cases. In the study, convalescent patients were few, and early post-infection timepoints were absent.

Antigen-specific CD4+ T cells were expanded (with viral peptide pools) by the ViraFEST assay ahead of sequencing. Isolating CD4+ T cells followed approximately nine days of culture. Nucleocapsid antibody tests were negative, and the vaccine recipients had no prior SARS-CoV-2 infection. Wells of a few million PBMC each were grown with 7.5 to 10 IU/ml IL-2 and 8.5 to 10 ug/ml peptides. Cultures had half their medium replaced with IL-2 medium on days 3 and 7. Sequencing used immunoSEQ multiplex PCR; TCRdb keeps in-frame clones, though not all of them. The sample lists roughly 60,000 clones, roughly 76% occurring once. This CDR3 comprises 12 residues. Trimming shortened V by 7 bases and J by 16 bases, and 23 bases separated the two germline ends. CDR1 SQVTM and CDR2 ANQGSEA come from the germline V gene. Worth noting for this clone: What it recognizes is unknown.

This material consisted of CD4+ T cells from PBMCs cultured with SARS-CoV-2 spike peptides, taken before COVID-19 vaccination. The TCR originated in a human donor who received a COVID-19 vaccine. The chain uses TRBV29-1 and TRBJ2-1; D may be TRBD1 or TRBD2 (5 bases each). CDR3 sequence (DNA): TGCAGCGCAGGTCTGGGGGACCCGAAAGAATTCTTC. Its protein product is CSAGLGDPKEFF.